The 19 T cell receptor beta chains presented below share a single source sample, sequenced in a study of CD8+ T cells in alopecia areata. Extracted RNA was reverse transcribed, and the resulting cDNA served as sequencing template. TCRdb's table, derived via immunoSEQ multiplex PCR, lists solely in-frame clones and lacks some. The sample has roughly 200,000 clones; around half are singletons. Documented treatment: oral pan-JAK inhibitor, 5-10 mg twice daily. The source was CD8+ T cells sorted from blood, collected at week 24, from a patient treated with tofacitinib. All receptors come from a human donor with alopecia areata.

The chain joins TRBV11-1 to TRBJ2-5, with 11 bases identical to TRBD2. Germline V gives CDR1 SGHAT, CDR2 FQDESV (reference sequence). This CDR3 spans 16 amino acids. With 4 bases clipped from V and 2 bases from J, the junction kept 6 bases outside the gene matches. CDR3 sequence: CASSSTSGGQQETQYF. The CDR3 DNA follows: TGTGCCAGCAGCTCTACTAGCGGGGGCCAGCAAGAGACCCAGTACTTC.

The V call is TRBV7-6, the J call TRBJ1-4; D not resolved. Per germline, CDR1 SGHVS and CDR2 FNYEAQ. The CDR3 is made up of 16 amino acids. Trimming left V 1 base short and J 4 bases short, with 13 bases between. The CDR3 here is CASSLVQTVDNEKLFF. CDR3 bases: TGTGCCAGCAGCTTAGTTCAAACAGTGGATAATGAAAAACTGTTTTTT.

This chain joins TRBV4-3 and TRBJ2-7; TRBD2 agrees at 7 bases. From germline, CDR1 is LGHNA and CDR2 YSLEER. The CDR3 covers 15 residues. V was pared by 0 bases and J by 0 bases, with 2 bases of the junction left unmatched. The DNA of the CDR3 is TGCGCCAGCAGCCAAGAAAGCGGGGCCTCCTACGAGCAGTACTTC. Protein: CASSQESGASYEQYF.

This clone was seen a few times. This sequence joins TRBV12-5 and TRBJ1-6; the D is unclear. Trimming shortened V by 9 bases and J by 12 bases, and 18 bases separated the two germline ends. CDR3 length: 13 amino acids. Germline V CDR1 and CDR2: LGHNT, FRNRAP. The CDR3 is CASPVTLPLPLHF. In DNA form, the CDR3 reads TGTGCTAGCCCAGTCACCTTGCCTCTACCCCTCCACTTT.

This chain uses TRBV27 with TRBJ1-4, with D possibly being TRBD1 (5 bases). Trimming took 6 bases from V and 3 from J, leaving 11 bases between them. This CDR3 spans 14 amino acids. Germline values: CDR1 MNHEY, CDR2 SMNVEV (reference sequence). CDR3 DNA: TGTGCCAGCAGCCCGGGGGTGGCTAATGAAAAACTGTTTTTT. Amino acid sequence: CASSPGVANEKLFF.

This rearrangement joins TRBV15 to TRBJ1-1, with 7 bases fitting TRBD1. Losses at the gene ends were 7 bases for V and 3 bases for J; bases not matched to a gene: 8. Germline CDR1 LNHNV, CDR2 YYDKDF (reference sequence). The CDR3 covers 14 residues. DNA for the CDR3: TGTGCCACCAACCCTGCAGGGGGTGACACTGAAGCTTTCTTT. It translates to CATNPAGGDTEAFF.

The rearrangement links TRBV28 to TRBJ2-5, with D possibly matching TRBD2 (6 bases). Germline V lookup: CDR1 MDHEN, CDR2 SYDVKM. This CDR3 contains 17 residues. The V and J ends lost 6 bases and 1 base respectively, with 21 bases between them. The CDR3 DNA sequence: TGTGCCAGCAGATCCCGGCGGGCGGGAAGGAGCCAAGAGACCCAGTACTTC. Its protein product is CASRSRRAGRSQETQYF.

The V gene is TRBV30, the J gene TRBJ1-2, with D unresolved. The V gene's germline CDR1 is GTSNPN and CDR2 SVGIG (reference sequence). The CDR3 contains 11 residues. CDR3 in amino acids: CVSSEEYGYTF. In DNA form, the CDR3 reads TGTGTGAGTTCAGAGGAATATGGCTACACCTTC.

The genes are TRBV27 and TRBJ2-7, with TRBD2 identical over 9 bases. The V segment lost 3 bases and the J segment 0 bases; nucleotides outside the gene matches: 3. The CDR3 spans 15 residues. CDR1 and CDR2 (germline): MNHEY, SMNVEV (reference sequence). The CDR3 coding sequence is TGTGCCAGCAGTTTTAGCGGGGGACGCTCCTACGAGCAGTACTTC. Its protein product is CASSFSGGRSYEQYF.

This clone showed up just a few times. Other DNA sequences in this sample translate to the same CDR3. This rearrangement joins TRBV11-2 to TRBJ1-1, with TRBD1 as a possible D gene (6 bases). The germline V and J ends were trimmed by 6 bases and 1 base, with 6 bases remaining between them. There are 12 residues in the CDR3. Germline V lookup: CDR1 SGHAT, CDR2 FQNNGV. The CDR3 loop reads CASRQGNTEAFF. CDR3 sequence (DNA): TGTGCCAGCAGACAGGGGAACACTGAAGCTTTCTTT.

V gene TRBV4-3 combines with J gene TRBJ2-7; TRBD1 aligns across 9 bases. The CDR3 spans 16 residues. The germline CDR1 and CDR2 sequences are LGHNA and YSLEER. V lost 4 bases to trimming and J lost 2 bases; unmatched junction nucleotides: 9. In nucleotides, the CDR3 is TGCGCCAGCAGCCTAGGGACAGGGCAATCACCCTACGAGCAGTACTTC. Encoded protein: CASSLGTGQSPYEQYF.

The genes are TRBV7-6 and TRBJ2-7; 9 bases line up with TRBD1. V trimming: 4 bases; J trimming: 6 bases; junction bases outside the gene matches: 19. Germline-derived CDR1 and CDR2 are SGHVS and FNYEAQ. There are 18 residues in the CDR3. CDR3 bases: TGTGCCAGCAGCTCGAACCCGAAAGCACACCTGGACAGGGGCGAGCAGTACTTC. Its protein product is CASSSNPKAHLDRGEQYF. The whole variable domain, remainder taken from reference TRBV7-6 and TRBJ2-7, is GAGVSQSPRYKVTKRGQDVALRCDPISGHVSLYWYRQALGQGPEFLTYFNYEAQQDKSGLPNDRFSAERPEGSISTLTIQRTEQRDSAMYRCASSSNPKAHLDRGEQYFGPGTRLTVT.

This clone was detected a few times. This chain links TRBV4-3 with TRBJ2-1; D call uncertain. Looked up from germline, CDR1 is LGHNA and CDR2 is YSLEER. This CDR3 has 15 residues. V was pared by 0 bases and J by 0 bases, with 6 bases between. The CDR3 loop reads CASSQDASSYNEQFF. Written as DNA, the CDR3 is TGCGCCAGCAGCCAAGACGCTAGCTCCTACAATGAGCAGTTCTTC.

J is TRBJ2-2 and V is TRBV25-1, with 7 positions matching TRBD1. CDR1 is MGHDK and CDR2 is SYGVNS in the germline V gene. Trimming took 1 base from V and 5 from J; bases not matched to a gene: 13. CDR3 length equals 18 residues. The DNA of the CDR3 is TGTGCCAGCAGTGAATCGGGGTGGGGACAGCAGCGGACCGGGGAGCTGTTTTTT. Its translation is CASSESGWGQQRTGELFF.

Comments on this clone: The same CDR3 is also encoded by other DNA sequences in this sample. This CDR3 reads CASGGYEQYF. In nucleotides, the CDR3 is TGTGCCAGCGGGGGTTACGAGCAGTACTTC. This rearrangement joins TRBV25-1 to TRBJ2-7, with D perhaps given as TRBD1 or TRBD2 (5 bases each). CDR1 and CDR2 from the germline V gene are MGHDK and SYGVNS. The CDR3 runs 10 residues. V gave up 8 bases and J gave up 4 bases, with 6 bases separating them.

V gene TRBV9 combines with J gene TRBJ2-1; no firm D call. Trimming took 4 bases from V and 2 from J, leaving 7 bases between them. CDR1 is SGDLS and CDR2 is YYNGEE in the germline V gene. The CDR3 has 13 amino acids. The CDR3 DNA reads as TGTGCCAGCAGCCCCAGCACCTACAATGAGCAGTTCTTC. Its protein is CASSPSTYNEQFF.

The genes are TRBV13 and TRBJ1-1; TRBD1 matches at 7 bases. Germline V lookup: CDR1 PRHDT, CDR2 FYEKMQ (reference sequence). The V and J ends lost 5 bases and 2 bases, in that order; junction bases with no gene match: 8. This CDR3 region has 15 residues. CDR3 amino acids: CASSRSGTANTEAFF. The CDR3 coding sequence is TGTGCCAGCAGCCGATCCGGGACAGCAAACACTGAAGCTTTCTTT.

The chain combines TRBV4-1 with TRBJ2-7; 12 positions agree with TRBD2. The CDR3 sequence is 17 residues long. The J segment lost 2 bases and the V segment lost 4 bases, leaving 9 bases of the junction unmatched. Per germline, CDR1 MGHRA and CDR2 YSYEKL. CDR3 in amino acids: CASSRTTSGGPTYEQYF. The CDR3 DNA reads as TGCGCCAGCAGCCGGACGACTAGCGGGGGACCTACCTACGAGCAGTACTTC.

This rearrangement joins TRBV4-3 to TRBJ2-3; D is undetermined. The CDR3 consists of 13 residues. The V end was cut by 0 bases, the J end by 7 bases, with 8 bases between. CDR1 LGHNA and CDR2 YSLEER come from the germline V gene. CDR3 DNA sequence: TGCGCCAGCAGCCAAGATTCAGGTTATACGCAGTATTTT. The encoded protein is CASSQDSGYTQYF.